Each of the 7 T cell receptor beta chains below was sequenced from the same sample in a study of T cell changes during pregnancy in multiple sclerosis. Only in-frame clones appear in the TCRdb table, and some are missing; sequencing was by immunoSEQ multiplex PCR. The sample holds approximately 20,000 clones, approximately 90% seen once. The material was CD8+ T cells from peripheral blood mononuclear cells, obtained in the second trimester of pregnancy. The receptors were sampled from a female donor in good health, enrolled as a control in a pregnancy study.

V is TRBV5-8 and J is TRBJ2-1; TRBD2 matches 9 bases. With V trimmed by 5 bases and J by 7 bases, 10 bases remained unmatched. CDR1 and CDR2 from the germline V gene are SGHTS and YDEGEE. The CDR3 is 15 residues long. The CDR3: CASSSGTSIGNEQFF. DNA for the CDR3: TGTGCCAGCAGTTCCGGGACTAGCATTGGGAATGAGCAGTTCTTC.

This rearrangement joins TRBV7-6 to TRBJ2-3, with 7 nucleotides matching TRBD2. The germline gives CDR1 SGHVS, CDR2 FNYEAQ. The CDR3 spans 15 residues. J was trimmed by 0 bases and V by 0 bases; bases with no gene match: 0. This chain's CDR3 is CASSLASGSTDTQYF. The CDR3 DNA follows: TGTGCCAGCAGCTTAGCTAGCGGGAGCACAGATACGCAGTATTTT. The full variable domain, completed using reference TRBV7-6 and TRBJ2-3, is GAGVSQSPRYKVTKRGQDVALRCDPISGHVSLYWYRQALGQGPEFLTYFNYEAQQDKSGLPNDRFSAERPEGSISTLTIQRTEQRDSAMYRCASSLASGSTDTQYFGPGTRLTVL.

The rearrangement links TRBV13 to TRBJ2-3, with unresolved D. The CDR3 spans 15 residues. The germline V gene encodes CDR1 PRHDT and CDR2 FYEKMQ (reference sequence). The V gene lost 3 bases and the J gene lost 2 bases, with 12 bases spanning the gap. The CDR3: CASSFRDSFTDTQYF. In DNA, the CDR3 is TGTGCCAGCAGCTTTCGAGATAGCTTCACAGATACGCAGTATTTT.

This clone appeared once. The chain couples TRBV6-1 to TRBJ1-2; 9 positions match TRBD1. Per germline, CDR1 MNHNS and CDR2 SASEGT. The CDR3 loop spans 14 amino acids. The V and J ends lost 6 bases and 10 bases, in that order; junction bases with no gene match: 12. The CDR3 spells CASSRQGESNFYTF. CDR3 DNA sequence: TGTGCCAGCAGCAGACAGGGGGAAAGTAATTTCTACACCTTC.

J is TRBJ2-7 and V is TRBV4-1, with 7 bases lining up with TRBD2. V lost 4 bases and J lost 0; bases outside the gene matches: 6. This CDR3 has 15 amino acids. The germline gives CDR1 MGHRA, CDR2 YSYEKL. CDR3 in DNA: TGCGCCAGCAGCCCTACTAGCGCCACCTCCTACGAGCAGTACTTC. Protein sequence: CASSPTSATSYEQYF.

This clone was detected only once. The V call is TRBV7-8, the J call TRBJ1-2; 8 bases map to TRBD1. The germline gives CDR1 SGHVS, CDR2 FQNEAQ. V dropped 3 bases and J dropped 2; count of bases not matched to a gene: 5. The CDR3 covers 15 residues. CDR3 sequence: CASSFSGGLNYGYTF. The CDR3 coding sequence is TGTGCCAGCAGCTTTTCAGGGGGCCTCAACTATGGCTACACCTTC. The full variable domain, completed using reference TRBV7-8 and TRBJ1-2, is GAGVSQSPRYKVAKRGQDVALRCDPISGHVSLFWYQQALGQGPEFLTYFQNEAQLDKSGLPSDRFFAERPEGSVSTLKIQRTQQEDSAVYLCASSFSGGLNYGYTFGSGTRLTVV.

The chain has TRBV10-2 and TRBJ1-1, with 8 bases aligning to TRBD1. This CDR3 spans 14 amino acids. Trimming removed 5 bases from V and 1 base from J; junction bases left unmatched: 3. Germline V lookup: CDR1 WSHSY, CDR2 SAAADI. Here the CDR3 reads CASSPGTGNTEAFF. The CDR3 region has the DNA TGCGCCAGCAGTCCCGGGACAGGGAACACTGAAGCTTTCTTT.